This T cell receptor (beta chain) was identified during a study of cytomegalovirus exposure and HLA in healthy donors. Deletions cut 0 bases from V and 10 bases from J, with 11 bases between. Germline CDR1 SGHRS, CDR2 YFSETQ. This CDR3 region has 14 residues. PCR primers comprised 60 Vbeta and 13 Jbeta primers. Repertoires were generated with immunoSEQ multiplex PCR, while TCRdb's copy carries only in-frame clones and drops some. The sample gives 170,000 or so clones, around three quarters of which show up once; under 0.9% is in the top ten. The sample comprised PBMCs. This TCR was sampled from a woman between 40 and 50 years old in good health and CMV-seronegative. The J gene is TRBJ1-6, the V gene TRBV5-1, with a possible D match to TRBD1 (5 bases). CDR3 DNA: TGCGCCAGCAGCTTGGTACAGGCGGAGTCACCCCTCCACTTT. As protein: CASSLVQAESPLHF.